This TCR beta chain was observed in a study of T cells in Graves' hyperthyroidism and ophthalmopathy (dated by TCRdb to 2018 to 2020). Broadly, across the study: To identify TCR V-J signatures that set the groups apart, the researchers used a discovery cohort of about a hundred patients, made up of around 42 with Graves' ophthalmopathy and about 55 with stable Graves' hyperthyroidism. The paper describes TCR Vbeta CDR3 sequencing of about 140 peripheral blood samples, made up of about 40 ophthalmopathy patients, some 76 hyperthyroidism patients and around 17 progressor patients. In roughly six Graves' hyperthyroidism patients, the study also compared T-cell repertoires from thyroid tissue with T-cell repertoires from blood. The approximately 90 discovery patients were randomly split 7:3 into training and test sets. Prospective prediction of ophthalmopathy was tested in an independent validation cohort of about 19 hyperthyroidism patients and approximately 17 patients who later progressed to ophthalmopathy. After blood sampling, hyperthyroidism patients were treated with methimazole at a starting dose of 30 mg daily, and ophthalmopathy patients were treated with high-dose intravenous methylprednisolone.

Stable Graves' hyperthyroidism was defined as the absence of progression to ophthalmopathy over 18 months of follow-up. Hyperthyroidism patients were newly diagnosed, had a disease duration of under 2 months, and were aged 18 to 65 years. The study excluded patients with uncontrolled infections, other autoimmune diseases, pregnancy or lactation. Diagnoses relied on clinical symptoms, serum thyroxine and TRAb, thyroid ultrasound and orbital computed tomography. Trizol reagent was used to extract total RNA, and RNA quality was then checked on an Agilent 2100 Bioanalyzer. As regards this clonotype: Its antigen has not been determined. Per-base qualities were not stored, and no clone one base away is much larger.

Study-wide conclusions, independent of this receptor: Most expanded thyroid clonotypes (frequency above 0.001) were also detected in blood, a finding suggesting that blood repertoires may reflect thyroid immune responses. In validation, progression to ophthalmopathy was predicted by the model with 65% to 71% sensitivity and about 72% specificity, a median of about 6.4 months before onset. No statistical method was used to fix the sample size in advance, and group allocation was not hidden from the investigators. Ophthalmopathy was separated from stable hyperthyroidism by a 13 V-J signature model, with approximately 90% sensitivity and just over 81% specificity obtained in cross-validation and 80%/75% obtained in testing.

Amplification of TCR beta CDR3 regions was carried out from RNA transcripts. The first round of RT-PCR for the TCR CDR3 was performed with the HTBI primer set and the Qiagen OneStep RT-PCR kit. Libraries were constructed in a second round of multiplex PCR, after which size selection and purification were performed. Sequencing of the libraries was done on an Illumina HiSeq2000 using paired-end 100 bp reads. The study's processing was this. SOAPnuke was used to process the raw data, throwing out any read that contained adapters or uncalled bases, had a mean Phred below 15, or lacked an exact constant-primer or identifier match. High-quality paired reads were merged using COPE v1.2.5, and each unique nucleotide sequence was defined as a clonotype. MiTCR v1.1 was used to align the clonotypes against IMGT TRBV, TRBD and TRBJ reference segments. The analysis included only V-J combinations with a frequency above 0.0001, which together covered approximately 99% of the repertoires. The TCS score was defined as F50 (clonal expansion) divided by E x V (chaos), with BLOSUM62-based TCRdist calculated between CDR3 peptides within each V-J. Welch's t-statistics and random forest reduced roughly 540 V-J features to some 14, which were used in a naive Bayes classifier (R e1071). The similarity between thyroid and blood repertoires was quantified using the Morisita-Horn index. The raw public reads went through TCRdb reprocessing: fastp at Q25, MiXCR clone calling, in-frame beta chains kept. Duplicate CDR3 protein sequences are folded into a single record with the most common DNA and genes. In this record, the V and J calls reflect TCRdb's handling and not the investigators' own analysis. Recorded for this sample are 89,000 or so distinct CDR3 sequences; 35% to 50% of them occurred a single time. The ten top clones hold roughly 10% of the sample.

The germline V gene encodes CDR1 SQVTM and CDR2 ANQGSEA. The CDR3 spans 12 residues, from the cysteine through the phenylalanine. Only the CDR3 DNA stays, 36 bases, in frame from base 1. The germline V end is reduced by 6 bases and the J end by 5 bases; junction bases left unmatched: 3. The TCR comes from a woman between 25 and 40 years old with Graves' hyperthyroidism. The sample consisted of peripheral blood or thyroid tissue (not recorded which). The receptor chain draws on TRBV29-1 and TRBJ2-2; TRBD1 agrees with 7 junctional bases. The sequenced DNA: TGCAGCGTCGACAGGGTGACCGGGGAGCTGTTTTTT. The translation is CSVDRVTGELFF.